The present T cell receptor beta chain was sequenced within a study of T-cell reconstitution after alpha-beta-depleted transplantation in children (dated by TCRdb to 2016 to 2017). In the study overall: Using TCR repertoire profiling, the study followed T-cell immune reconstitution in a quantitative way in children after TCRalphabeta/CD19-depleted allogeneic hematopoietic cell transplantation.

The CDR1 and CDR2 encoded by the germline V gene are SGHRS and YFSETQ. The CDR3 runs 14 residues from the cysteine to the phenylalanine. Only the CDR3 part of the read is kept: 42 bases, read in frame from the first base. At the junction V is shortened by 6 bases and J by 6 bases; bases outside the gene matches: 6. As for this clonotype: Its recognized antigen is unknown. No base quality values were provided; no much bigger clone lies one nucleotide off.

Preparation of the library involved PCR. Instrument used: Illumina HiSeq 2500. TCR library preparation used molecular barcoding, with unique molecular identifiers applied to normalize quantification of the TCRbeta repertoire. The public reads were reprocessed in TCRdb via fastp at Q25 and MiXCR, keeping in-frame beta chains. One record per CDR3 amino acid sequence lists the most common genes and DNA. In this sample the table shows some 280,000 distinct CDR3 sequences, 9.9% of which occur a single time. The ten largest clonotypes hold 10% of the sample. The rearrangement joined TRBV5-1 to TRBJ2-1, with 10 bases in between that match TRBD1. The sequencing used PBMCs from the stem cell graft donor, collected from the stem cell graft. The sequence came from a human donor who donated a stem cell graft to a child with SCID. The CDR3 is CASMGQGNVNEQFF. The DNA sequence reads TGCGCCAGCATGGGACAGGGGAACGTCAATGAGCAGTTCTTC.